One and the same sample provided the 3 T cell receptor beta chains below, sequenced in a study of early stage breast cancer tumors. Sequenced by immunoSEQ multiplex PCR; TCRdb stores in-frame clones only, minus some. This table holds some 75,000 clones, more than 60% found once. Sequencing was carried out using blood. The receptor set was obtained from a person in their 60s with breast cancer.

A few counts support this clone. The V call is TRBV19, the J call TRBJ1-4; 9 bases fit TRBD1. The CDR3 contains 15 residues. The V segment lost 6 bases and the J segment 7 bases; nucleotides outside the gene matches: 9. Germline CDR1 is LNHDA and CDR2 is SQIVND (reference sequence). Written as DNA, the CDR3 is TGTGCCAGTAGGGATACAGGGGGCGCCTTTGAAAAACTGTTTTTT. Encoded protein: CASRDTGGAFEKLFF.

The chain carries TRBV5-8 and TRBJ2-7; 12 nucleotides line up with TRBD2. J was trimmed by 6 bases and V by 5 bases; bases with no gene match: 15. The CDR3 is made up of 17 amino acids. Looked up from germline, CDR1 is SGHTS and CDR2 is YDEGEE. CDR3 residues: CASSPGLAGSSESEQYF. The CDR3 DNA reads TGTGCCAGCAGTCCGGGACTAGCGGGCTCCTCGGAATCCGAGCAGTACTTC. The full variable domain, completed using reference TRBV5-8 and TRBJ2-7, is EAGVTQSPTHLIKTRGQQATLRCSPISGHTSVYWYQQALGLGLQFLLWYDEGEERNRGNFPPRFSGRQFPNYSSELNVNALELEDSALYLCASSPGLAGSSESEQYFGPGTRLTVT.

The genes are TRBV6-1 and TRBJ1-1; no clear D gene. Trimming stripped 0 bases from V and 4 bases from J, with 9 bases between. CDR1 MNHNS and CDR2 SASEGT come from the germline V gene. The CDR3 sequence is 14 residues long. As DNA, the CDR3 is TGTGCCAGCAGTGAAGCCGGGCGGGTCACTGAAGCTTTCTTT. Translated: CASSEAGRVTEAFF.